This TCR beta chain originates from a study of Ad26.COV2.S vaccination and SARS-CoV-2 variants. Study observations and caveats: Vaccine and placebo recipients had comparable breadth of non-spike TCRs. It is possible that the TCR breadth and depth analyses underestimated the total T cell responses.

Points on this clone: The antigen remains undetermined.

Looked up from germline, CDR1 is SGDLS and CDR2 is YYNGEE. This CDR3 comprises 15 residues. V lost 4 bases to trimming and J lost 0 bases, with 11 bases between them. Repertoires were generated with immunoSEQ multiplex PCR, while TCRdb's copy carries only in-frame clones and drops some. The repertoire holds about 380,000 clones, 83% seen once, with 7% to 9.5% in the top ten. The treatment is: over 15 received Ad26.COV2.S at low or high dose, single or two shots; a few received placebo; per-sample allocation not given. Sample collection was performed on day 63 after the first vaccine or placebo injection. A Boston adult aged 18-55 years was the donor.

The sample here was peripheral blood, taken in a trial of Ad26.COV2.S vaccine versus placebo. This TCR was sampled from a person aged 18-65 years who received the Ad26.COV2.S COVID-19 vaccine or a placebo. This chain joins TRBV9 and TRBJ2-1; D is undetermined. The CDR3 DNA is TGTGCCAGCAGCCCGCTGGTTATCTCCTACAATGAGCAGTTCTTC. It is translated as CASSPLVISYNEQFF.